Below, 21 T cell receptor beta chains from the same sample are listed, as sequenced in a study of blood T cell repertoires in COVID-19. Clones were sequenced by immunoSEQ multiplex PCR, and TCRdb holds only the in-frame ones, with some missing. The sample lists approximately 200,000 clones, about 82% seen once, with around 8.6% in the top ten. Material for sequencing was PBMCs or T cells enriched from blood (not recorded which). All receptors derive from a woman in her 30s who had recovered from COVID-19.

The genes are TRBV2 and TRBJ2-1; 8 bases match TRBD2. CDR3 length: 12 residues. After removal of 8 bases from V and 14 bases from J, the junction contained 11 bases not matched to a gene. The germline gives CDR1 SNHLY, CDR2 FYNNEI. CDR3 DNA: TGTGCCAGCGGAGGCACCGGGACTAGGAAGTTCTTC. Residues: CASGGTGTRKFF.

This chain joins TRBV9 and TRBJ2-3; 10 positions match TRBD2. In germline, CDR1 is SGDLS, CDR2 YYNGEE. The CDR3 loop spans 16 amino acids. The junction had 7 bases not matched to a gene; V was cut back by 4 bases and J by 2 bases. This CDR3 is CASSPTSGDITDTQYF. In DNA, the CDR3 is TGTGCCAGCAGCCCAACTAGCGGGGATATCACAGATACGCAGTATTTT.

The CDR3 reads CASSPGLAVNEQFF. The CDR3 nucleotides read TGTGCCAGCAGCCCCGGACTAGCTGTCAATGAGCAGTTCTTC. The chain employs TRBV11-2 and TRBJ2-1, with TRBD2 matching over 8 bases. V lost 5 bases and J lost 6; bases outside the gene matches: 6. There are 14 residues in the CDR3. Germline lookup yields CDR1 SGHAT and CDR2 FQNNGV.

CDR3 sequence (DNA): TGCGCCAGCAGCCAAGGACTAGCGCGCGGTCTAGGGTACACAGATACGCAGTATTTT. It yields the protein CASSQGLARGLGYTDTQYF. The chain carries TRBV4-1 and TRBJ2-3, with 8 bases that match TRBD2. Trimming took 1 base from V and 2 from J; bases not matched to a gene: 14. Per the germline V gene, CDR1 is MGHRA and CDR2 is YSYEKL. The CDR3 length is 19 residues.

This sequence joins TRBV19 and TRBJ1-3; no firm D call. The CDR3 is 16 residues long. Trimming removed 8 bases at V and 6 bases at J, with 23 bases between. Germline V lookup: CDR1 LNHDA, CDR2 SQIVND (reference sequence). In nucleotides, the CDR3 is TGTGCCAGTGCAATGAGGGTGTCGGTGCCCGAAAACACCATATATTTT. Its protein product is CASAMRVSVPENTIYF.

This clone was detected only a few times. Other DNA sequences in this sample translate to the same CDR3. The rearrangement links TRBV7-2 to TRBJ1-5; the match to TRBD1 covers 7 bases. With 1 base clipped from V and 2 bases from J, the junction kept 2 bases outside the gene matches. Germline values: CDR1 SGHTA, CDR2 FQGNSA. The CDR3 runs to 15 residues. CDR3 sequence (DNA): TGTGCCAGCAGCTTAGGTGACAGGGGCAATCAGCCCCAGCATTTT. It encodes CASSLGDRGNQPQHF.

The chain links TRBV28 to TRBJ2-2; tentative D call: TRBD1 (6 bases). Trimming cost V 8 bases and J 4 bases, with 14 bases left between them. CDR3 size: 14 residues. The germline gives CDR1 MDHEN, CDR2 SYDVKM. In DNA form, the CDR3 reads TGTGCCAGCCGCCCACAGGGATCCACCGGGGAGCTGTTTTTT. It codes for CASRPQGSTGELFF.

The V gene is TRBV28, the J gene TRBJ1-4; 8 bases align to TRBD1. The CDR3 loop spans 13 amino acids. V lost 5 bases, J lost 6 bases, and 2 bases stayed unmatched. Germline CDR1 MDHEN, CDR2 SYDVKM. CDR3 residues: CASSTDRDEKLFF. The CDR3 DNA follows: TGTGCCAGCAGTACGGACAGGGATGAAAAACTGTTTTTT.

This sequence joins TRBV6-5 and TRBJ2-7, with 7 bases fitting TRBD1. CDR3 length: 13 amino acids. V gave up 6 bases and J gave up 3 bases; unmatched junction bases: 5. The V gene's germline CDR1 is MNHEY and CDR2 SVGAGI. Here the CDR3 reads CASSTGQIYEQYF. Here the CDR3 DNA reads TGTGCCAGCAGCACGGGACAGATCTACGAGCAGTACTTC.

CDR3: CASGEFRNQPQHF. The DNA for the CDR3 is TGTGCCAGCGGGGAGTTCCGGAATCAGCCCCAGCATTTT. This chain joins TRBV2 and TRBJ1-5; no clear D. V dropped 8 bases and J dropped 4 bases, with 12 bases sitting between them. CDR3 length: 13 amino acids. The V gene's germline CDR1 is SNHLY and CDR2 FYNNEI.

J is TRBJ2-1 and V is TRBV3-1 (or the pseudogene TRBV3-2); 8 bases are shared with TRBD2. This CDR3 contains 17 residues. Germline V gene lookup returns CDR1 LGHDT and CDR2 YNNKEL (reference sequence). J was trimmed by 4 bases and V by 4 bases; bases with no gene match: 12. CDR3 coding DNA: TGTGCCAGCAGCCGACAGAGCGGGAGTAATATGTACAATGAGCAGTTCTTC. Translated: CASSRQSGSNMYNEQFF.

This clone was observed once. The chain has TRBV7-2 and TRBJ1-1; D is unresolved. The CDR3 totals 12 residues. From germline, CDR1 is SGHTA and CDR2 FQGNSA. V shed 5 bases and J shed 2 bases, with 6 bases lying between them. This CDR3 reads CASSPVNTEAFF. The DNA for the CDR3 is TGTGCCAGCAGCCCGGTCAACACTGAAGCTTTCTTT.

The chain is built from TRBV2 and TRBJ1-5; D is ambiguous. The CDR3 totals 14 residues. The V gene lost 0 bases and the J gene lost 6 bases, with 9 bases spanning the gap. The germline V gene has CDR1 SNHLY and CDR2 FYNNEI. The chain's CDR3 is CASSEALGSQPQHF. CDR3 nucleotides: TGTGCCAGCAGTGAAGCGCTGGGGAGTCAGCCCCAGCATTTT.

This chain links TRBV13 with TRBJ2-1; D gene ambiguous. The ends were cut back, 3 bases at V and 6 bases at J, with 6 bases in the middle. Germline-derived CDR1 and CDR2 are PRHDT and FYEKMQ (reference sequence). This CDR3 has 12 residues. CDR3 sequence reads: CASSFLVNEQFF. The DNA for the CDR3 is TGTGCCAGCAGCTTTCTAGTCAATGAGCAGTTCTTC.

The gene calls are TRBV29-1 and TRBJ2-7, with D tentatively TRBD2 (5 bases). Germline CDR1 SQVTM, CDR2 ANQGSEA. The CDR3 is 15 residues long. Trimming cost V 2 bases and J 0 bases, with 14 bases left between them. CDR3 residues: CSVETVDGDSYEQYF. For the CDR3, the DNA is TGCAGCGTTGAAACCGTCGACGGGGACTCCTACGAGCAGTACTTC.

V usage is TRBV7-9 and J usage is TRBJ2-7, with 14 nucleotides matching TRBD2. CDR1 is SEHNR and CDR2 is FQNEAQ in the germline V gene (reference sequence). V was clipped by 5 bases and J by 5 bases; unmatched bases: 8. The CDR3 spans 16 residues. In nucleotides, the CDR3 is TGTGCCAGCAGCCTAGGGACTAGCGGGAGTCACGACGAGCAGTACTTC. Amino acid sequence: CASSLGTSGSHDEQYF.

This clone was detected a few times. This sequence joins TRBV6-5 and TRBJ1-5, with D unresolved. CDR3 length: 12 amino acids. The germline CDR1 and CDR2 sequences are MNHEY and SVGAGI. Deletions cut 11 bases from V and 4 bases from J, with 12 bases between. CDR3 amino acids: CAAGGRNQPQHF. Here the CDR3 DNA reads TGTGCCGCGGGCGGCAGGAATCAGCCCCAGCATTTT.

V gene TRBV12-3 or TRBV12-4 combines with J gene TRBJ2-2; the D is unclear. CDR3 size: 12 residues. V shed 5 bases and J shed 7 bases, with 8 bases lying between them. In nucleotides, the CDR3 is TGTGCCAGCAGTCAGGTGGGCGGGGAGCTGTTTTTT. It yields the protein CASSQVGGELFF.

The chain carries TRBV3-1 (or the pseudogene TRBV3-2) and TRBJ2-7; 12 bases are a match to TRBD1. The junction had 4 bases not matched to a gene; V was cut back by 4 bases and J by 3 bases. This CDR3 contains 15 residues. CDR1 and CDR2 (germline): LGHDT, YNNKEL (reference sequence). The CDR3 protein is CASSLGTGGYYEQYF. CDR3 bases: TGTGCCAGCAGCCTAGGGACAGGGGGCTACTACGAGCAGTACTTC.

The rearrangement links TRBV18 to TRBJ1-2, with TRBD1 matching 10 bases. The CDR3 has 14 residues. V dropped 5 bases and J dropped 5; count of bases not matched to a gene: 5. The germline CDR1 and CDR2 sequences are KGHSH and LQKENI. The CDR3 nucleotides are TGTGCCAGCTCATCGGACAGGGGGACTTATGGCTACACCTTC. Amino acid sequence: CASSSDRGTYGYTF.

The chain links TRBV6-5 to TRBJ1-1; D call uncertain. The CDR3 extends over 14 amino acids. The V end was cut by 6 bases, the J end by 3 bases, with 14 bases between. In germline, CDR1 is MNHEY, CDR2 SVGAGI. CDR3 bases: TGTGCCAGCAGCGCAAGCCTTGGGCACACTGAAGCTTTCTTT. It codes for CASSASLGHTEAFF.